This paragraph reports one T cell receptor (beta chain). The data were taken from a study of CD8 T cells in Susac syndrome. CDR1 and CDR2 from the germline V gene are SGHVS and FNYEAQ. The CDR3 spans 14 residues. Trimming removed 5 bases at V and 0 bases at J, with 11 bases between. RNA was extracted with the RNeasy kit, and a quantity of roughly 0.5 to 1 ug was reverse transcribed using random hexamers. Amplification of the TCR beta CDR3 was carried out by immunoSEQ multiplex PCR, which spanned a total of 54 Vbeta and 13 Jbeta segments. TCRdb reprocessed the immunoSEQ multiplex PCR reads via MiXCR and lists one record per CDR3 protein. The repertoire has tens of thousands of distinct CDR3 sequences, about 91% of them found once; the top ten carry less than 0.6%. CD8+ and CD4+ T cells were negatively isolated; TEMRA cells were FACS-enriched.

This clonotype was sampled from a human donor with multiple sclerosis. The sequenced sample consisted of CD8+ T cells from PBMCs. V usage is TRBV7-6 and J usage is TRBJ2-7; no reliable D call. The CDR3 bases are TGTGCCAGCAGCCCCCGGTTGAGCTCCTACGAGCAGTACTTC. Translated: CASSPRLSSYEQYF.